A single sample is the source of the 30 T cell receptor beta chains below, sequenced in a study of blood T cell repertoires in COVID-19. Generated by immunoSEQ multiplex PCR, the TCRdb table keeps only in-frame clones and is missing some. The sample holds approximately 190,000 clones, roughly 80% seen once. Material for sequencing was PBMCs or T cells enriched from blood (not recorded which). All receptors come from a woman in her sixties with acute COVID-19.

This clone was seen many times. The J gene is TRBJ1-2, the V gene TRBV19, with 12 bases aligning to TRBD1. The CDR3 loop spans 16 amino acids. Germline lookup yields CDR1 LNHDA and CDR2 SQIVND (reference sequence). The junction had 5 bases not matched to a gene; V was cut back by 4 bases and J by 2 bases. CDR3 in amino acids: CASSTEGTGGNYGYTF. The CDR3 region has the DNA TGTGCCAGTAGTACCGAGGGGACAGGGGGCAACTATGGCTACACCTTC.

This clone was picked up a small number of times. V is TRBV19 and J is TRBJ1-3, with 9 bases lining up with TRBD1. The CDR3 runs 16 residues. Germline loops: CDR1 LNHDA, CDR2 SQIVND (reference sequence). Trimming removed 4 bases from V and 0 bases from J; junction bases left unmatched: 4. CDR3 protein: CASSKGTGFSGNTIYF. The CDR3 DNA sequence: TGTGCCAGTAGTAAGGGGACAGGGTTCTCTGGAAACACCATATATTTT.

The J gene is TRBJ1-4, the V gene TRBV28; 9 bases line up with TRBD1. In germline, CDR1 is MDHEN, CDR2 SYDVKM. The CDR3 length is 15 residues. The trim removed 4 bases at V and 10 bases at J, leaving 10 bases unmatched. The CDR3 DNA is TGTGCCAGCAGTTCCGGACAGGGGATTAGGCTAAAACTGTTTTTT. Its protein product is CASSSGQGIRLKLFF.

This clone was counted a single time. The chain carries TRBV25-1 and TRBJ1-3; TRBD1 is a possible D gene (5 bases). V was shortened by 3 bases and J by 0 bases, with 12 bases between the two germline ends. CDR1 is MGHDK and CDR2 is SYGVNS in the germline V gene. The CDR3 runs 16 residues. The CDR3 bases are TGTGCCAGCAGTGACTCCAGGGTCCGCTCTGGAAACACCATATATTTT. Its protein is CASSDSRVRSGNTIYF. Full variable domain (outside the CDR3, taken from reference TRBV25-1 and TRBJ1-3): EADIYQTPRYLVIGTGKKITLECSQTMGHDKMYWYQQDPGMELHLIHYSYGVNSTEKGDLSSESTVSRIRTEHFPLTLESARPSHTSQYLCASSDSRVRSGNTIYFGEGSWLTVV.

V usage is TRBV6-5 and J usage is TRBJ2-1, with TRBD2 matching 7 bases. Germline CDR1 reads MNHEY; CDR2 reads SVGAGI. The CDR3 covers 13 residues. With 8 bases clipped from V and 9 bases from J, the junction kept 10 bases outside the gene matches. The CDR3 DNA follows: TGTGCCAGCGGGGGGGACTACCGCGGTGAGCAGTTCTTC. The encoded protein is CASGGDYRGEQFF.

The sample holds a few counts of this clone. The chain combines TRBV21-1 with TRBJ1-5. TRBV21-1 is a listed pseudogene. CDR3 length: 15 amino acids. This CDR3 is CASSHRERPNQPQHF. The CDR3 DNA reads TGTGCCAGCAGCCATAGGGAGAGGCCCAATCAGCCCCAGCATTTT.

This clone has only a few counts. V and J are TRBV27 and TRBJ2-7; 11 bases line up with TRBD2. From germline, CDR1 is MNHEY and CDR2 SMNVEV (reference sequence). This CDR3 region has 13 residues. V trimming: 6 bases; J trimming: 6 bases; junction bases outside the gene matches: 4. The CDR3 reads CASRTSGTLEQYF. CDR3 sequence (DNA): TGTGCCAGCAGGACTAGCGGGACCCTCGAGCAGTACTTC.

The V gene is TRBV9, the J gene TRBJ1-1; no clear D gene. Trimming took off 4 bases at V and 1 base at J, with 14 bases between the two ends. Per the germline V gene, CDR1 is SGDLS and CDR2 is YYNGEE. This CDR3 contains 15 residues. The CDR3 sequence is CASSPPTTPNTEAFF. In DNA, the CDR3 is TGTGCCAGCAGCCCACCGACAACCCCGAACACTGAAGCTTTCTTT. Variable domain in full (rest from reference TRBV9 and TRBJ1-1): DSGVTQTPKHLITATGQRVTLRCSPRSGDLSVYWYQQSLDQGLQFLIQYYNGEERAKGNILERFSAQQFPDLHSELNLSSLELGDSALYFCASSPPTTPNTEAFFGQGTRLTVV.

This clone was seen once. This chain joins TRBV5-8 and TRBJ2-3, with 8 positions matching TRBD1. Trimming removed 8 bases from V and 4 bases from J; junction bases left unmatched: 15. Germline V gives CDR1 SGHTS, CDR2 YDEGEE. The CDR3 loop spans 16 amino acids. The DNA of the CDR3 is TGTGCCAGTAGGAACGAACAGGGGGTGAAGGCAGATACGCAGTATTTT. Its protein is CASRNEQGVKADTQYF. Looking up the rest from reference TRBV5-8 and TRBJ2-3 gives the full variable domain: EAGVTQSPTHLIKTRGQQATLRCSPISGHTSVYWYQQALGLGLQFLLWYDEGEERNRGNFPPRFSGRQFPNYSSELNVNALELEDSALYLCASRNEQGVKADTQYFGPGTRLTVL.

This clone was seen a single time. This chain's CDR3 is CASRSRGRHGYTF. DNA for the CDR3: TGCGCCAGCAGGTCGCGGGGACGGCATGGCTACACCTTC. The chain has TRBV10-1 and TRBJ1-2, with a possible D match to TRBD1 (5 bases). V was clipped by 6 bases and J by 6 bases, with 14 bases between them. The CDR3 spans 13 residues. CDR1 is WNHNN and CDR2 is SYGVQD in the germline V gene (reference sequence).

CDR3 nucleotides: TGTGCCAGCAGCTGGGAGACGTCCTACGAGCAGTACTTC. Translation gives CASSWETSYEQYF. This chain connects TRBV11-2 to TRBJ2-7; maybe TRBD2 (5 bases). Germline V lookup: CDR1 SGHAT, CDR2 FQNNGV. V was clipped by 4 bases and J by 1 base, with 8 bases between them. CDR3 length: 13 residues.

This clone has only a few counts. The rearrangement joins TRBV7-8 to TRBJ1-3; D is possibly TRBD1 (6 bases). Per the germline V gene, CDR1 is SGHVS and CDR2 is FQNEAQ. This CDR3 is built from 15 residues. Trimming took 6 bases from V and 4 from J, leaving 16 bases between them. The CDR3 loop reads CASSRTGSSGNTIYF. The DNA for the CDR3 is TGTGCCAGCAGTCGAACAGGGTCGTCCGGAAACACCATATATTTT.

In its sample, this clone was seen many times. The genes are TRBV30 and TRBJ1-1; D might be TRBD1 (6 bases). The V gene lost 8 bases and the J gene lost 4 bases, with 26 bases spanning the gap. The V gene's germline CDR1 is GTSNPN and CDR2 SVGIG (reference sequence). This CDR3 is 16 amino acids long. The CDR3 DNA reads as TGTGCCGGTAGAACAGGGAGGGTCTGGGGCAGCACTGAAGCTTTCTTT. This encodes CAGRTGRVWGSTEAFF.

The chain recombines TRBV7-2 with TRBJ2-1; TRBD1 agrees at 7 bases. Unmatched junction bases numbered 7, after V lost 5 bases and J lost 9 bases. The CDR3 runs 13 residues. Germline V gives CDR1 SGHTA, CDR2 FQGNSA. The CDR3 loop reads CASSAEQGREQFF. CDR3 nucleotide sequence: TGTGCCAGCAGCGCGGAACAGGGGCGTGAGCAGTTCTTC.

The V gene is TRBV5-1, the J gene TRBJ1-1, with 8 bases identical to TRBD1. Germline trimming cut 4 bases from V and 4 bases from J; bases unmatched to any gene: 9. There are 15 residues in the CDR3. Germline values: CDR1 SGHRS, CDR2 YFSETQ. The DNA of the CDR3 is TGCGCCAGCAGCAGAACGGGGGACAGGTCCACTGAAGCTTTCTTT. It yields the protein CASSRTGDRSTEAFF.

The CDR3 here is CAWSGFRGARTSNQPQHF. The DNA of the CDR3 is TGTGCCTGGAGTGGGTTTCGGGGGGCGCGAACTAGCAATCAGCCCCAGCATTTT. This chain joins TRBV30 and TRBJ1-5, with D perhaps TRBD1 (6 bases). The CDR3 is 18 residues long. V gave up 1 base and J gave up 0 bases, with 19 bases separating them. CDR1 and CDR2 from the germline V gene are GTSNPN and SVGIG (reference sequence).

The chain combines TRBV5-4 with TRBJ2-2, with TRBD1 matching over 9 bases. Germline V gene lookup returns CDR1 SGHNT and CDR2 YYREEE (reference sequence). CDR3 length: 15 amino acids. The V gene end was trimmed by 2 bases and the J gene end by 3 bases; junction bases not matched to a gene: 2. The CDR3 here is CASSFGQGHTGELFF. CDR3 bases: TGTGCCAGCAGCTTCGGACAGGGGCACACCGGGGAGCTGTTTTTT.

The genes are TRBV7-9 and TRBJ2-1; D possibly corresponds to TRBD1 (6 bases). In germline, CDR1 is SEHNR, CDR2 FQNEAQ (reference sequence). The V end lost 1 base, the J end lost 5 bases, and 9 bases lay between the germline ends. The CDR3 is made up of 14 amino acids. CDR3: CASSLGQGNNEQFF. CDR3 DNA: TGTGCCAGCAGCTTAGGGCAGGGGAACAATGAGCAGTTCTTC.

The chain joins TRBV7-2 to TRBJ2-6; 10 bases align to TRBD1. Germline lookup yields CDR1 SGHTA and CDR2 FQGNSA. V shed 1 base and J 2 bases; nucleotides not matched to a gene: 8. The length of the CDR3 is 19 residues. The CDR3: CASSLGPGTGEPGANVLTF. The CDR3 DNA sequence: TGTGCCAGCAGCTTAGGCCCCGGGACAGGGGAACCTGGGGCCAACGTCCTGACTTTC.

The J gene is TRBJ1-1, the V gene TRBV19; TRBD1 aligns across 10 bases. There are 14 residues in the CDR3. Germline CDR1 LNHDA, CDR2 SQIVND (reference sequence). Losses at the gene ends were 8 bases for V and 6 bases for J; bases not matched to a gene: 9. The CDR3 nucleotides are TGTGCCAGTCGAGCGACAGGGGGCCTGGCTGAAGCTTTCTTT. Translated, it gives CASRATGGLAEAFF. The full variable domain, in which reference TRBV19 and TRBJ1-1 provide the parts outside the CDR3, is DGGITQSPKYLFRKEGQNVTLSCEQNLNHDAMYWYRQDPGQGLRLIYYSQIVNDFQKGDIAEGYSVSREKKESFPLTVTSAQKNPTAFYLCASRATGGLAEAFFGQGTRLTVV.

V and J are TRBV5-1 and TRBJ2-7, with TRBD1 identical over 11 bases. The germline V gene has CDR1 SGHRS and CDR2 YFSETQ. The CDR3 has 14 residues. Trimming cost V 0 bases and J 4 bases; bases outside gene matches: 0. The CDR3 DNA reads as TGCGCCAGCAGCTTGGGGGACAGGGGGTACGAGCAGTACTTC. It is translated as CASSLGDRGYEQYF.

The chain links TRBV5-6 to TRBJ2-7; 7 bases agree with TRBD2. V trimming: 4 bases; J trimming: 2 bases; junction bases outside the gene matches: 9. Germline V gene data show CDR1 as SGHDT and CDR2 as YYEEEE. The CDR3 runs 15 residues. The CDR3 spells CASSPGAGRTYEQYF. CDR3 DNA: TGTGCCAGCAGCCCCGGGGCCGGGAGGACCTACGAGCAGTACTTC.

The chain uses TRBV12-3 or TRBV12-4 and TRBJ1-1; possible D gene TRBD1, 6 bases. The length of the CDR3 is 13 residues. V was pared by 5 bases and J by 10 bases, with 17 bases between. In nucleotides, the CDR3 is TGTGCCAGCAGTATTGGGACATCCAAGGGAGCTTTCTTT. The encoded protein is CASSIGTSKGAFF.

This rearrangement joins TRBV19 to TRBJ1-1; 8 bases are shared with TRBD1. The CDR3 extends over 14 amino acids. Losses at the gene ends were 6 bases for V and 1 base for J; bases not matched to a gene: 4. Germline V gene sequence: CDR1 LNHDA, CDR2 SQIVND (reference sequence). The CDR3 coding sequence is TGTGCCAGTAGCCGCACAGGGGGGAACACTGAAGCTTTCTTT. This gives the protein CASSRTGGNTEAFF. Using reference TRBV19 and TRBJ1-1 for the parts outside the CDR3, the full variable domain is DGGITQSPKYLFRKEGQNVTLSCEQNLNHDAMYWYRQDPGQGLRLIYYSQIVNDFQKGDIAEGYSVSREKKESFPLTVTSAQKNPTAFYLCASSRTGGNTEAFFGQGTRLTVV.

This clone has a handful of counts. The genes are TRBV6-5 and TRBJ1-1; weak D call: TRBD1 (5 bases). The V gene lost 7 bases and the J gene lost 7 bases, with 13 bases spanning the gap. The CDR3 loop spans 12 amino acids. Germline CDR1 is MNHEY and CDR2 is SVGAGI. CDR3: CASNGGRGEAFF. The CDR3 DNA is TGTGCCAGCAACGGGGGGAGGGGTGAAGCTTTCTTT.

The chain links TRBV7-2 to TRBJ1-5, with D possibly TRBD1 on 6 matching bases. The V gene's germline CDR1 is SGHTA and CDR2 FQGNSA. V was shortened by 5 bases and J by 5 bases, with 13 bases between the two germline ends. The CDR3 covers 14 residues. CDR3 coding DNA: TGTGCCAGCAGCCGGGCGGGGGGCGATCAGCCCCAGCATTTT. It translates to CASSRAGGDQPQHF.

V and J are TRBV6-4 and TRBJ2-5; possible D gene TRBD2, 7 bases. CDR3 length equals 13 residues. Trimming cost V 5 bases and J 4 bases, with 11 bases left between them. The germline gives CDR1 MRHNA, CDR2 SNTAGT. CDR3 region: CASSRGAGETQYF. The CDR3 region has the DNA TGTGCCAGCAGTCGGGGGGCAGGAGAGACCCAGTACTTC.

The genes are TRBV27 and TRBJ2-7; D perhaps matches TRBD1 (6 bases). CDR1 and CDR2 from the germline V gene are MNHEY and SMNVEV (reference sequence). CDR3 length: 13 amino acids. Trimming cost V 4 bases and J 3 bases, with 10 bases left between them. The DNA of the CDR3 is TGTGCCAGCAGTTCCACAGGGCACTACGAGCAGTACTTC. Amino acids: CASSSTGHYEQYF.

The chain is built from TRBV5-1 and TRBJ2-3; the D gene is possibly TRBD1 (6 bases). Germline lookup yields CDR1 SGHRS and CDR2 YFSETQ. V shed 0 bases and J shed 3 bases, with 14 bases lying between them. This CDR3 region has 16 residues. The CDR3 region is CASSLEGPTGTDTQYF. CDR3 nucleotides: TGCGCCAGCAGCTTGGAAGGGCCCACAGGGACAGATACGCAGTATTTT.

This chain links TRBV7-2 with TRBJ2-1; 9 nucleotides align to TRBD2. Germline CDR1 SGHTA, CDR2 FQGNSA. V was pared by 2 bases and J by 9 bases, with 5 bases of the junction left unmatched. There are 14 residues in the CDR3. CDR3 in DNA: TGTGCCAGCAGCTTAATGGCGGGAGGGCGTGAGCAGTTCTTC. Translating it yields CASSLMAGGREQFF.